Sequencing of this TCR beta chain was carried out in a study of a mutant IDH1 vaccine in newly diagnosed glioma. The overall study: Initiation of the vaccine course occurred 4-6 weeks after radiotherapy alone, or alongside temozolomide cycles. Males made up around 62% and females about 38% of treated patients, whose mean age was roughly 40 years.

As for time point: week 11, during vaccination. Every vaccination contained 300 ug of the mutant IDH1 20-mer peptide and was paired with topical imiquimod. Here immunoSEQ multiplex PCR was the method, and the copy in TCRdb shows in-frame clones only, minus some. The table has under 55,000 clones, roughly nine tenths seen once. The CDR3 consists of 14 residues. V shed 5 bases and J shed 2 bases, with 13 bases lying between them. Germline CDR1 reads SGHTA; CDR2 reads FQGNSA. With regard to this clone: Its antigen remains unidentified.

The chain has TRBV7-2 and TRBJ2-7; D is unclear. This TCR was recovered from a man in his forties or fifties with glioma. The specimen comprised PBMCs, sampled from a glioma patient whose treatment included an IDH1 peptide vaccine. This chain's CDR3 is CASSQRRDPYEQYF. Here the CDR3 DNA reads TGTGCCAGCAGCCAACGCCGAGACCCCTACGAGCAGTACTTC. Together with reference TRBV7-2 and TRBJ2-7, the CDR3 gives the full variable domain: GAGVSQSPSNKVTEKGKDVELRCDPISGHTALYWYRQSLGQGLEFLIYFQGNSAPDKSGLPSDRFSAERTGGSVSTLTIQRTQQEDSAVYLCASSQRRDPYEQYFGPGTRLTVT.